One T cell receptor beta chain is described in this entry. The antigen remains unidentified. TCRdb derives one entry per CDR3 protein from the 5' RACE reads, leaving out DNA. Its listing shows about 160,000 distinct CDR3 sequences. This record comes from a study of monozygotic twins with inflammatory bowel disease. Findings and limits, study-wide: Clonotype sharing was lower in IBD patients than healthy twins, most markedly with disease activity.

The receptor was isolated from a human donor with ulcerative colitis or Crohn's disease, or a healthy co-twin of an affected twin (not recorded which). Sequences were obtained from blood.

The CDR3 protein is CASGGVDTGELFF. The J gene is TRBJ2-2, the V gene TRBV27. This CDR3 has 13 residues. Per germline, CDR1 MNHEY and CDR2 SMNVEV (reference sequence).